Below, 11 T cell receptor beta chains from the same sample are listed, as sequenced in a study of tumor-infiltrating lymphocytes in primary liver carcinoma (dated by TCRdb to the late 2010s). Sequencing instrument: Illumina HiSeq 2500. Using a constant-region primer and ProtoScript II reverse transcriptase, TCRbeta-specific cDNA was reverse-transcribed from approximately 500 ng total RNA. The TCRbeta libraries were prepared through three rounds of nested multiplex PCR following a slightly modified ARM-PCR procedure. Multiplex TRBV1-TRBV30 forward primers and a Cbeta reverse primer were used in the first two PCR rounds, each of which was run for roughly 10 cycles. TCRdb itself trimmed the public reads at Q25 with fastp, ran MiXCR and retained productive beta chains. Rows matching on CDR3 protein sequence are summarized as one entry with the most common DNA and genes. The sample table contains 25,000 or so distinct CDR3 sequences; only one count was recorded for roughly 80% of them. The ten largest clones capture less than 35% of the sample.

Without any cell sorting, total RNA and DNA were extracted together from roughly 21-30 mg of bulk tissue using the AllPrep DNA/RNA mini kit. The sequencing input was liver tumor tissue from sampling region 5. The cell subset or site label, as the study defines it: tumor region T5, tumor centre. These receptors were obtained from a woman in her 30s with primary liver carcinoma and hepatitis B virus infection.

Regarding this clonotype: The junction differs from germline at one of its ends, possibly a read error. The J gene is TRBJ2-2, the V gene TRBV11-2, with D possibly matching TRBD2 (5 bases). The CDR3 is made up of 16 amino acids. Germline CDR1 is SGHAT and CDR2 is FQNNGV. The CDR3 protein is CASSLAGFTNIGEPFF. CDR3 nucleotide sequence: TGTGCCAGCAGCTTAGCTGGGTTCACGAACATCGGGGAGCCGTTTTTT.

As to this clonotype: This CDR3 fails to terminate in the conserved phenylalanine or tryptophan, so it likely reflects a read error. The genes are TRBV13 and TRBJ1-2; D is perhaps TRBD1 (5 bases). Germline lookup yields CDR1 PRHDT and CDR2 FYEKMQ (reference sequence). The length of the CDR3 is 14 residues. The CDR3 DNA reads as TGTGCCAGCAACTTAAAACAGGACTTCTATGGCTACACCTTA. This encodes CASNLKQDFYGYTL.

Notes on this clonotype: The conserved final phenylalanine or tryptophan is absent from the CDR3, which likely points to a read error. No DNA is shown, since the ends of the CDR3 on it are uncertain; the CDR3 is the one TCRdb lists. The chain employs TRBV6-5 and TRBJ2-7. Germline-derived CDR1 and CDR2 are MNHEY and SVGAGI. The CDR3 spans 14 residues, counting both ends. CDR3 in amino acids: CASSLLQMKNEQYY.

Worth noting for this clonotype: An end of the junction differs from the germline gene, which may be a read error. The chain recombines TRBV5-6 with TRBJ1-6; no clear D gene. The CDR3 runs to 14 residues. CDR1 is SGHDT, CDR2 YYEEEE, per germline. The DNA of the CDR3 is TGTGCCAACAGCTTGGCAGCACTGGGATTACCCCTCCACTTT. Its translation is CANSLAALGLPLHF.

The genes are TRBV6-5 and TRBJ2-7, with D possibly TRBD1 on 6 matching bases. Per germline, CDR1 MNHEY and CDR2 SVGAGI. Trimming removed 2 bases from V and 9 bases from J, with 20 bases in between. The CDR3 has 15 amino acids. The CDR3 is CASSYKDSSSQGQYF. CDR3 DNA: TGTGCCAGCAGTTACAAGGACAGCAGCTCCCAAGGGCAGTACTTC.

With respect to this clonotype: It may be a read error: a sequence one base away is much more abundant. The J gene is TRBJ2-1, the V gene TRBV9; tentatively, D is TRBD2 (6 bases). The germline V gene encodes CDR1 SGDLS and CDR2 YYNGEE. The CDR3 runs 18 residues. The CDR3 DNA is TGTGTCAGCAGCGTAAACCCACTTCGGGGGACTGGCTACAATGAGCAGTTCTTC. The encoded protein is CVSSVNPLRGTGYNEQFF. Complete variable domain (other parts from reference TRBV9 and TRBJ2-1): DSGVTQTPKHLITATGQRVTLRCSPRSGDLSVYWYQQSLDQGLQFLIQYYNGEERAKGNILERFSAQQFPDLHSELNLSSLELGDSALYFCVSSVNPLRGTGYNEQFFGPGTRLTVL.

For this clonotype: A read error is likely, as this CDR3 ends without the conserved phenylalanine or tryptophan. The J gene is TRBJ2-2, the V gene TRBV7-8; TRBD2 might be the D (5 bases). Germline lookup yields CDR1 SGHVS and CDR2 FQNEAQ. V was cut by 5 bases and J by 8 bases, with 12 bases left in between. The CDR3 covers 13 residues. The CDR3 sequence: CASSRLPNGELFY. CDR3 DNA: TGTGCCAGCAGCAGACTACCCAATGGGGAGCTGTTTTAT.

This clonotype has a single count. At one of its ends the junction is not consistent with the germline gene, which may arise from a read error. V gene TRBV29-1 combines with J gene TRBJ2-5; the D gene could be TRBD1 or TRBD2 (5 bases each). Germline-derived CDR1 and CDR2 are SQVTM and ANQGSEA. The CDR3 is 15 amino acids. The CDR3 spells CSVETGRGVRETQNF. In nucleotides, the CDR3 is TGCAGTGTTGAAACTGGAAGGGGAGTGAGGGAGACCCAGAACTTC.

Note on this clonotype: At one of its ends the junction is not consistent with the germline gene, which may arise from a read error. The chain couples TRBV6-4 to TRBJ2-3; TRBD2 matches at 9 bases. Germline V gene lookup returns CDR1 MRHNA and CDR2 SNTAGT. The CDR3 runs to 15 residues. CDR3 bases: TGTGTCAGCAGTACCGTAGCGGGGGGCACAGATACGCAGTATTTT. It is translated as CVSSTVAGGTDTQYF.

This chain joins TRBV29-1 and TRBJ2-1; D is uncertain. V dropped 6 bases and J dropped 9 bases, with 18 bases sitting between them. Germline CDR1 and CDR2: SQVTM and ANQGSEA. This CDR3 has 13 residues. The CDR3 bases are TGCAGCGTGGATGGATTGACCGTTACTGAGCAGTTCTTC. It specifies CSVDGLTVTEQFF.

The sample holds one count of this clonotype. One end of the junction does not line up with germline, which may come from a read error. This rearrangement joins TRBV28 to TRBJ2-7; 8 bases align to TRBD1. The germline gives CDR1 MDHEN, CDR2 SYDVKM. The CDR3 contains 14 residues. The DNA for the CDR3 is TGTGCTAGCAGAGGACAGGGAAAGGCCTACGAGCAGTACTTC. Translation gives CASRGQGKAYEQYF. Full variable domain (outside the CDR3, taken from reference TRBV28 and TRBJ2-7): DVKVTQSSRYLVKRTGEKVFLECVQDMDHENMFWYRQDPGLGLRLIYFSYDVKMKEKGDIPEGYSVSREKKERFSLILESASTNQTSMYLCASRGQGKAYEQYFGPGTRLTVT.